This T cell receptor beta chain was profiled in a study of esophageal squamous cell carcinoma under preoperative chemotherapy. To note about this clonotype: One junction end disagrees with the germline gene, perhaps due to a read error.

This sample's time point: before preoperative PTX-NDP chemotherapy. TCRdb passed the PCR reads through MiXCR, listing each CDR3 protein once. Of about 16,000 distinct CDR3 sequences in the sample, under 55% were seen once. The CDR3 runs 17 residues. Per the germline V gene, CDR1 is SGHVS and CDR2 is FNYEAQ. The V gene is TRBV7-6, the J gene TRBJ2-5; the D call may be TRBD1 or TRBD2 (6 bases each). The sample was acquired from a patient given preoperative chemotherapy. The receptor's source is a human donor with esophageal squamous cell carcinoma. The donor label of this sample is uncertain. CDR3 sequence (DNA): TGTGCCAGCAGCTTGGGGCTCGGGGGCGATGCCACAGAGACGCAGTACTTC. Protein sequence: CASSLGLGGDATETQYF.